These 10 T cell receptor beta chains came from one sample sequenced in a study of blood T cell repertoires in COVID-19. The table came from immunoSEQ multiplex PCR; TCRdb's copy has only in-frame clones and leaves some out. This table has 95,000 to 150,000 clones, 75% to 90% appearing once. The sequenced sample was peripheral blood. These receptors were taken from a man aged 40-55 years with acute or convalescent COVID-19.

The chain carries TRBV4-2 and TRBJ1-5, with D tentatively TRBD1 (6 bases). Germline CDR1 and CDR2: LGHNA and YNFKEQ. The V gene lost 0 bases and the J gene lost 1 base, with 7 bases spanning the gap. This CDR3 has 15 residues. In nucleotides, the CDR3 is TGTGCCAGCAGCCAAGATGGACAGAGCAATCAGCCCCAGCATTTT. It translates to CASSQDGQSNQPQHF.

CDR3 DNA sequence: TGTGCCAGCAGTTCTCGGGGGGGGTTGGGCTACACCTTC. This encodes CASSSRGGLGYTF. The V gene is TRBV27, the J gene TRBJ1-2, with a weak D call TRBD1 (5 bases). Germline-derived CDR1 and CDR2 are MNHEY and SMNVEV (reference sequence). The CDR3 contains 13 residues. Between the trimmed V and J ends, which lost 4 bases and 8 bases, there was a span of 14 bases.

This clone was observed a single time. This sequence joins TRBV7-9 and TRBJ1-4, with D perhaps TRBD1 (6 bases). This CDR3 has 19 amino acids. The germline V gene has CDR1 SEHNR and CDR2 FQNEAQ (reference sequence). V lost 5 bases to trimming and J lost 0 bases, with 22 bases between them. CDR3 DNA: TGTGCCAGCAGCCCGGGTTTTCAGGGGCGTCAAACAACTAATGAAAAACTGTTTTTT. As protein: CASSPGFQGRQTTNEKLFF.

The CDR3 region is CASSYEDSGANVLTF. CDR3 nucleotides: TGTGCCAGCAGTTACGAGGACTCTGGGGCCAACGTCCTGACTTTC. The chain recombines TRBV6-5 with TRBJ2-6; unclear D gene. Trimming took off 2 bases at V and 0 bases at J, with 5 bases between the two ends. The germline gives CDR1 MNHEY, CDR2 SVGAGI. The CDR3 covers 15 residues.

The chain combines TRBV12-3 or TRBV12-4 with TRBJ1-2; 7 positions agree with TRBD1. With V trimmed by 4 bases and J by 5 bases, 4 bases remained unmatched. The length of the CDR3 is 13 residues. Here the CDR3 reads CASSSGQAYGYTF. The DNA for the CDR3 is TGTGCCAGCAGTTCCGGACAGGCTTATGGCTACACCTTC.

Written as DNA, the CDR3 is TGTGCCAGCAGCTTAGATGGCAGAATGAACACTGAAGCTTTCTTT. Amino acid sequence: CASSLDGRMNTEAFF. This chain joins TRBV7-9 and TRBJ1-1, with no clear D. Per germline, CDR1 SEHNR and CDR2 FQNEAQ (reference sequence). V was pared by 1 base and J by 0 bases, with 9 bases between. The CDR3 is 15 amino acids.

In this sample, this clone turned up once. CDR3 sequence (DNA): TGTGCCAGCAGCCAAGTGTCAGGGAGGGATTCACCCCTCCACTTT. Amino acids: CASSQVSGRDSPLHF. The V gene is TRBV4-2, the J gene TRBJ1-6, with a possible D match to TRBD1 (5 bases). V lost 1 base to trimming and J lost 8 bases, with 12 bases between them. The germline V gene has CDR1 LGHNA and CDR2 YNFKEQ. This CDR3 is 15 amino acids long.

J is TRBJ2-2 and V is TRBV5-6, with D possibly being TRBD1 (7 bases). Trimming removed 5 bases at V and 10 bases at J, with 15 bases between. Per the germline V gene, CDR1 is SGHDT and CDR2 is YYEEEE. The CDR3 runs 13 residues. The CDR3 DNA reads TGTGCCAGCAGTCCGGGACAGCGGGCGGAGCTGTTTTTT. It translates to CASSPGQRAELFF.

CDR3: CASSEARWRGNTEAFF. The CDR3 DNA sequence: TGTGCCAGCAGTGAAGCGCGGTGGAGGGGGAACACTGAAGCTTTCTTT. The chain combines TRBV2 with TRBJ1-1; D perhaps matches TRBD1 (5 bases). The CDR3 has 16 amino acids. CDR1 and CDR2 (germline): SNHLY, FYNNEI. V gave up 0 bases and J gave up 1 base, with 12 bases separating them.

The rearrangement links TRBV19 to TRBJ2-1; 8 nucleotides agree with TRBD2. V lost 7 bases and J lost 9; bases outside the gene matches: 11. This CDR3 is 14 amino acids long. Germline lookup yields CDR1 LNHDA and CDR2 SQIVND (reference sequence). The CDR3 nucleotides are TGTGCCAGTACTGGAAGACGGGGGGGCTTTGAGCAGTTCTTC. Amino acid sequence: CASTGRRGGFEQFF.